This T cell receptor beta chain was documented in a study of blood T cell repertoires in COVID-19 (dated by TCRdb to 2018 to 2021). As for the study more broadly: Samples from collaborators originated in the United States, Italy and Spain and spanned both the acute and convalescent phases of COVID-19. The prospective study material was composed of cDNA or gDNA derived from T cells, B-cell-depleted T cells, or PBMCs. Deeply sampled blood TCRbeta repertoires from subjects exposed to, actively infected with, or recovered from COVID-19 were included in the dataset. The repertoires were released in a freely available public database intended as a resource for research on the immune response to SARS-CoV-2. Samples came from the ongoing ImmuneRACE study (first 160 participants) plus 1,254 subjects from 6 global collaborators. A de-identified subject ID, COVID-19 status, age in years and sex were almost always included in the sample metadata. HLA class I and class II types, where available, came from metadata supplied by the sample provider rather than from assay-based typing. Broader findings and caveats from the paper: How much clinical and demographic metadata was included differed by source and by participant, and the metadata was provided uncurated.

Details on this clone: Its recognized antigen is unknown. No much larger clone exists at a distance of one base, and base qualities are not known.

TCRbeta CDR3 regions were amplified from genomic DNA by means of the immunoSEQ Assay, a bias-controlled multiplex PCR. Per the authors' processing: Within the assay, amplification of reference gene primers was used to estimate how many nucleated cells each sample contained. To quantify the absolute abundance of each unique TCRbeta CDR3 rearrangement, sequence reads were collapsed and filtered. Productive Simpson clonality was computed per sample as the square root of Simpson's diversity index over productive rearrangements. TCRdb holds this immuneACCESS table with in-frame rearrangements only. Some clones are missing; in checked studies, unresolved V genes explain under half, and the rest has no known cause. V and J calls and clone size follow that table, whereas D and trimming were derived from the DNA. This sample lists about 91,000 clones; approximately 80% were detected once. The top ten constitute roughly a tenth of the sample.

Each collaborating institution followed its own protocols to collect whole blood in K2EDTA tubes. For TCRbeta analysis, collaborators shipped samples in one of three forms: frozen whole blood, isolated PBMCs, or DNA extracted from either of those sample types. The CDR3 measures 14 amino acids from cysteine to phenylalanine. The entry retains the CDR3 DNA only, 42 bases that are in frame from base 1. Trimming costs V 3 bases and J 7 bases, and their ends lie 15 bases apart. Taken from the germline V gene, the CDR1 and CDR2 loops are MDHEN and SYDVKM. Sequences were obtained from peripheral blood. This TCR was sampled from an elderly woman with acute or convalescent COVID-19. This chain joins TRBV28 to TRBJ1-2; too little of a D gene remains to name it. The sequenced DNA: TGTGCCAGCAGTTTTTCGACGGCGGGCCCTGGCTACACCTTC. The translation is CASSFSTAGPGYTF.